The 25 T cell receptor beta chains below come from one sample, sequenced in a study of blood T cell repertoires in COVID-19. Data came from immunoSEQ multiplex PCR; TCRdb stores just in-frame clones and leaves some out. The sample lists about 52,000 clones; under 85% were seen once. Specimen: peripheral blood. Source of these receptors: a man in his 70s with active COVID-19.

The chain links TRBV4-3 to TRBJ1-2; tentatively, D is TRBD1 (6 bases). Germline loops: CDR1 LGHNA, CDR2 YSLEER. The CDR3 totals 14 residues. V shed 0 bases and J shed 4 bases, with 9 bases lying between them. The CDR3 DNA is TGCGCCAGCAGCCAAGACAAGGGGGTCTATGGCTACACCTTC. Its translation: CASSQDKGVYGYTF.

This chain's CDR3 is CASSEQGDYEQYF. The CDR3 DNA reads as TGTGCCAGCAGTGAACAGGGGGACTACGAGCAGTACTTC. The chain uses TRBV6-1 and TRBJ2-7; TRBD1 aligns across 7 bases. Trimming cost V 2 bases and J 3 bases; bases outside gene matches: 1. Germline CDR1 and CDR2: MNHNS and SASEGT. The CDR3 loop spans 13 amino acids.

The chain uses TRBV28 and TRBJ2-2; D ambiguous. Trimming took 7 bases from V and 5 from J, leaving 11 bases between them. The CDR3 loop spans 13 amino acids. Germline V gene sequence: CDR1 MDHEN, CDR2 SYDVKM. CDR3 coding DNA: TGTGCCAGCACCGCAGGTTGGACCGGGGAGCTGTTTTTT. Protein product: CASTAGWTGELFF.

Written as DNA, the CDR3 is TGTGCCAGCAGCCCCACCGGGGGTCCTTATGGCTACACCTTC. Its protein is CASSPTGGPYGYTF. The J gene is TRBJ1-2, the V gene TRBV7-2; a possible D gene is TRBD1 (5 bases). This CDR3 is 14 amino acids long. Germline V gives CDR1 SGHTA, CDR2 FQGNSA. V dropped 5 bases and J dropped 5 bases, with 15 bases sitting between them.

The chain uses TRBV9 and TRBJ2-3; the match to TRBD2 covers 11 bases. Germline trimming cut 3 bases from V and 5 bases from J; bases unmatched to any gene: 5. Per germline, CDR1 SGDLS and CDR2 YYNGEE. The CDR3 covers 15 residues. The chain's CDR3 is CASSGSGGAGDTQYF. The CDR3 region has the DNA TGTGCCAGCAGCGGTAGCGGGGGGGCCGGAGATACGCAGTATTTT.

The V call is TRBV29-1, the J call TRBJ1-5, with 8 bases aligning to TRBD1. The V segment lost 5 bases and the J segment 2 bases; nucleotides outside the gene matches: 2. CDR3 length: 13 residues. CDR1 is SQVTM, CDR2 ANQGSEA, per germline. CDR3 loop: CSVRGQGNQPQHF. The CDR3 DNA reads TGCAGCGTTCGGGGACAGGGCAATCAGCCCCAGCATTTT.

The chain couples TRBV9 to TRBJ2-7; 9 positions match TRBD1. After removal of 2 bases from V and 3 bases from J, the junction contained 6 bases not matched to a gene. The CDR3 loop spans 15 amino acids. CDR1 and CDR2 from the germline V gene are SGDLS and YYNGEE. The CDR3 region is CASSVGDRDGYEQYF. CDR3 coding DNA: TGTGCCAGCAGCGTTGGGGACAGGGACGGCTACGAGCAGTACTTC.

The chain links TRBV30 to TRBJ2-7; no clear D gene. The CDR3 consists of 11 residues. The germline V gene has CDR1 GTSNPN and CDR2 SVGIG (reference sequence). The V and J ends lost 0 bases and 4 bases respectively, with 4 bases between them. CDR3 region: CAWSVQYEQYF. The DNA of the CDR3 is TGTGCCTGGAGTGTACAATACGAGCAGTACTTC.

The V call is TRBV5-8, the J call TRBJ2-3, with 9 positions matching TRBD2. There are 17 residues in the CDR3. V dropped 4 bases and J dropped 1; count of bases not matched to a gene: 10. Germline loops: CDR1 SGHTS, CDR2 YDEGEE. The CDR3 is CASSPLPLAGGTDTQYF. In DNA form, the CDR3 reads TGTGCCAGCAGCCCCCTCCCTTTAGCGGGAGGCACAGATACGCAGTATTTT.

The chain couples TRBV30 to TRBJ2-4; 9 bases line up with TRBD1. CDR3 length: 13 amino acids. Germline V gene sequence: CDR1 GTSNPN, CDR2 SVGIG (reference sequence). V shed 3 bases, J shed 8 bases, and the junction held 5 bases outside the gene matches. CDR3 nucleotides: TGTGCCTGGAGAACAGGGGGCGGATACATTCAGTACTTC. Its protein is CAWRTGGGYIQYF.

V gene TRBV6-5 combines with J gene TRBJ2-3, with D perhaps TRBD2 (5 bases). This CDR3 contains 14 residues. Trimming left V 0 bases short and J 3 bases short, with 7 bases between. Germline values: CDR1 MNHEY, CDR2 SVGAGI. CDR3: CASSYSTGTDTQYF. The CDR3 DNA is TGTGCCAGCAGTTACTCTACGGGGACAGATACGCAGTATTTT.

The rearrangement joins TRBV18 to TRBJ2-1; TRBD2 matches at 9 bases. The CDR3 runs 16 residues. J was trimmed by 8 bases and V by 3 bases; bases with no gene match: 11. CDR1 and CDR2 (germline): KGHSH, LQKENI. The CDR3 loop reads CASSPPWRGGLDEQFF. CDR3 coding DNA: TGTGCCAGCTCACCCCCCTGGCGGGGGGGCCTAGATGAGCAGTTCTTC.

The rearrangement joins TRBV7-8 to TRBJ2-5; D is undetermined. Trimming pared 5 bases from V and 4 bases from J, leaving 11 bases between. The CDR3 extends over 13 amino acids. Germline V lookup: CDR1 SGHVS, CDR2 FQNEAQ. In DNA, the CDR3 is TGTGCCAGCAGCAAGACTCATGGAGAGACCCAGTACTTC. It specifies CASSKTHGETQYF.

The chain recombines TRBV24-1 with TRBJ2-3; no reliable D call. V was shortened by 1 base and J by 2 bases, with 15 bases between the two germline ends. This CDR3 is 17 amino acids long. Germline V gives CDR1 KGHDR, CDR2 SFDVKD. CDR3: CATSDFTAAPDTDTQYF. In nucleotides, the CDR3 is TGTGCCACCAGTGATTTCACGGCGGCTCCCGACACAGATACGCAGTATTTT.

The chain links TRBV5-5 to TRBJ2-7; 8 bases line up with TRBD1. CDR1 is SGHKS, CDR2 YYEKEE, per germline (reference sequence). V lost 3 bases and J lost 6; bases outside the gene matches: 11. The CDR3 sequence is 15 residues long. This CDR3 is CASSSQTGALVEQYF. CDR3 sequence (DNA): TGTGCCAGCAGCTCTCAGACAGGGGCCCTGGTCGAGCAGTACTTC.

J is TRBJ2-1 and V is TRBV4-1, with D possibly being TRBD2 (6 bases). Trimming stripped 0 bases from V and 8 bases from J, with 17 bases between. The CDR3 length is 16 residues. Germline CDR1 and CDR2: MGHRA and YSYEKL. The CDR3 bases are TGCGCCAGCAGCCAAGATTTTCAAGGAGGGATGGATGAGCAGTTCTTC. It specifies CASSQDFQGGMDEQFF.

V usage is TRBV25-1 and J usage is TRBJ1-4; D is ambiguous. With 0 bases removed from V and 7 bases from J, the gap between germline ends came to 3 bases. CDR1 and CDR2 (germline): MGHDK, SYGVNS. The CDR3 sequence is 12 residues long. For the CDR3, the DNA is TGTGCCAGCAGTGAATACGGTGAAAAACTGTTTTTT. Its translation: CASSEYGEKLFF.

On this clone: Other nucleotide sequences in the sample specify the same CDR3. V usage is TRBV24-1 and J usage is TRBJ2-3, with no clear D. The CDR3 runs to 13 residues. Per germline, CDR1 KGHDR and CDR2 SFDVKD. Between the trimmed V and J ends, which lost 5 bases and 2 bases, there was a span of 7 bases. The CDR3 nucleotides are TGTGCCACCAGTGCGGGTTCCACAGATACGCAGTATTTT. Protein sequence: CATSAGSTDTQYF.

The J gene is TRBJ2-5, the V gene TRBV6-5, with D uncertain. CDR3 length equals 13 residues. Between the trimmed V and J ends, which lost 4 bases and 0 bases, there was a span of 6 bases. Germline CDR1 and CDR2: MNHEY and SVGAGI. CDR3 nucleotide sequence: TGTGCCAGCAGTTCACAGTACCAAGAGACCCAGTACTTC. Translating gives CASSSQYQETQYF.

This clone was observed a single time. The chain couples TRBV4-2 to TRBJ2-7; 7 bases agree with TRBD1. Trimming took 3 bases from V and 3 from J; bases not matched to a gene: 5. The CDR3 has 14 amino acids. Germline assignment: CDR1 LGHNA and CDR2 YNFKEQ. CDR3 sequence (DNA): TGTGCCAGCAGCCAGACCACAGGGGACTACGAGCAGTACTTC. Translating gives CASSQTTGDYEQYF.

The chain links TRBV3-1 (or the pseudogene TRBV3-2) to TRBJ1-4; 7 bases fit TRBD1. Germline V gene data show CDR1 as LGHDT and CDR2 as YNNKEL (reference sequence). The V segment lost 3 bases and the J segment 6 bases; nucleotides outside the gene matches: 10. The CDR3 has 16 amino acids. The CDR3 reads CASSQYRGAVDEKLFF. CDR3 bases: TGTGCCAGCAGCCAGTACAGGGGCGCGGTTGATGAAAAACTGTTTTTT.

This clone was seen only a few times. V usage is TRBV2 and J usage is TRBJ1-5, with a possible D match to TRBD1 (5 bases). The V gene lost 5 bases and the J gene lost 5 bases, with 16 bases spanning the gap. Germline V gene sequence: CDR1 SNHLY, CDR2 FYNNEI. The CDR3 totals 15 residues. CDR3 sequence reads: CASSPDTDLDQPQHF. The CDR3 DNA reads as TGTGCCAGCAGTCCGGACACGGACCTTGATCAGCCCCAGCATTTT.

The V and J genes are TRBV5-1 and TRBJ1-1, with D perhaps TRBD1 (6 bases). Germline V lookup: CDR1 SGHRS, CDR2 YFSETQ. Trimming removed 2 bases at V and 0 bases at J, with 11 bases between. The CDR3 runs 15 residues. The CDR3 DNA reads as TGCGCCAGCAGCTTCCAGGGGCGTATGAACACTGAAGCTTTCTTT. This sequence encodes CASSFQGRMNTEAFF.

The V gene is TRBV23-1, the J gene TRBJ2-1; 9 nucleotides align to TRBD1. TRBV23-1 qualifies as an ORF whose function is uncertain. This CDR3 region has 14 residues. Trimming took 8 bases from V and 3 from J; bases not matched to a gene: 5. The CDR3 sequence: CASGWTGVYNEQFF. The CDR3, as DNA: TGCGCCAGCGGTTGGACAGGGGTCTACAATGAGCAGTTCTTC.

This sequence joins TRBV4-1 and TRBJ2-2; D is ambiguous. The CDR3 is 14 amino acids. Looked up from germline, CDR1 is MGHRA and CDR2 is YSYEKL. The V gene lost 4 bases and the J gene lost 14 bases, with 20 bases spanning the gap. The CDR3, as DNA: TGCGCCAGCAGCCGCGCGCCCAGGTCCCCCCTCCTGTTTTTT. Protein: CASSRAPRSPLLFF.